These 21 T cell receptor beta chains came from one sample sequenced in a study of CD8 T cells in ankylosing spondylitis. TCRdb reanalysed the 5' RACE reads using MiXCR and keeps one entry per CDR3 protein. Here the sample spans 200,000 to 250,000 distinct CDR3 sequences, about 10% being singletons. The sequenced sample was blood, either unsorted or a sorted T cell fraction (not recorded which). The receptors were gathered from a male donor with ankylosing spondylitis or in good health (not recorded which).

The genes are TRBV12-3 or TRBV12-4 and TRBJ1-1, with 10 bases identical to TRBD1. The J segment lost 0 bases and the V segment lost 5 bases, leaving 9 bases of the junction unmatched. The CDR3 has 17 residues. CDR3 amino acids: CASSPGQGEWLNTEAFF. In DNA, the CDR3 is TGTGCCAGCAGTCCTGGACAGGGGGAGTGGTTGAACACTGAAGCTTTCTTT.

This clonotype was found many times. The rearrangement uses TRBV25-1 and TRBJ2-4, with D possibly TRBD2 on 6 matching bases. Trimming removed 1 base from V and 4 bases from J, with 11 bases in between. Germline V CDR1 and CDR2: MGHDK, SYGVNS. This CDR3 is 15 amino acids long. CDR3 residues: CASSEWSSGKNIQYF. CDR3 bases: TGTGCCAGCAGTGAATGGAGTAGCGGAAAAAACATTCAGTACTTC.

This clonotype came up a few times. Written as DNA, the CDR3 is TGTGCCATCAGTGAGGGGACACAACACTACGAGCAGTACTTC. It is translated as CAISEGTQHYEQYF. This chain uses TRBV10-3 with TRBJ2-7; the D gene is possibly TRBD1 (6 bases). The V and J ends lost 2 bases and 3 bases respectively, with 11 bases between them. Per the germline V gene, CDR1 is ENHRY and CDR2 is SYGVKD. CDR3 length equals 14 residues.

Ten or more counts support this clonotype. The CDR3 here is CASSWTGGESYEQYF. For the CDR3, the DNA is TGTGCCAGCAGTTGGACAGGGGGAGAATCCTACGAGCAGTACTTC. The V call is TRBV12-3 or TRBV12-4, the J call TRBJ2-7; 10 nucleotides align to TRBD1. CDR3 size: 15 residues. V gave up 4 bases and J gave up 1 base; unmatched junction bases: 4.

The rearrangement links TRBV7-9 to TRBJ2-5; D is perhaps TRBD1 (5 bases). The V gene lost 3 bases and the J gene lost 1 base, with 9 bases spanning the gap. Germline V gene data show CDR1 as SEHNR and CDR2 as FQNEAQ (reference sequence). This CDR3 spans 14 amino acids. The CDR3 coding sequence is TGTGCCAGCAGCTTTCTGGACACCCAAGAGACCCAGTACTTC. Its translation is CASSFLDTQETQYF.

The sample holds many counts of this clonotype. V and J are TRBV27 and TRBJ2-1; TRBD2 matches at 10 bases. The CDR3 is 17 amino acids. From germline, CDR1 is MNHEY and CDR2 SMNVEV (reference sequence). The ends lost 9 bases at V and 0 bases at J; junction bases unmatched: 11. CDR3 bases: TGTGCCAGACCGGGACTAGCGTTGCCTAGCTCCTACAATGAGCAGTTCTTC. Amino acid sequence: CARPGLALPSSYNEQFF.

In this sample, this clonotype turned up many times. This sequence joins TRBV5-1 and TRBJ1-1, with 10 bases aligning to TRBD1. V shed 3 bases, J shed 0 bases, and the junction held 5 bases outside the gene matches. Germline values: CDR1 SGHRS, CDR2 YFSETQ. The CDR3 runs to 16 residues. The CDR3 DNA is TGCGCCAGCAGCTCCGGACAGGGGGGTATGAACACTGAAGCTTTCTTT. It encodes CASSSGQGGMNTEAFF.

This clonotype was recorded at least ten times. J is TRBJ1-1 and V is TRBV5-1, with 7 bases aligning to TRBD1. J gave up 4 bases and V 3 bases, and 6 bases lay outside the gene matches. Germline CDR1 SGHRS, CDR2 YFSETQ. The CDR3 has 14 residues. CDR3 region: CASSYQGEGTEAFF. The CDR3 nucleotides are TGCGCCAGCAGCTATCAGGGGGAGGGCACTGAAGCTTTCTTT.

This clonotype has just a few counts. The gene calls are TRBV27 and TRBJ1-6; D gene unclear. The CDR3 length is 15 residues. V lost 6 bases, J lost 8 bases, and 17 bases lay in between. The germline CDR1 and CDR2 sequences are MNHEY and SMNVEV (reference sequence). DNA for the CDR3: TGTGCCAGCAGCCCGAATGGGGTTAGGGATTCACCCCTCCACTTT. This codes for CASSPNGVRDSPLHF.

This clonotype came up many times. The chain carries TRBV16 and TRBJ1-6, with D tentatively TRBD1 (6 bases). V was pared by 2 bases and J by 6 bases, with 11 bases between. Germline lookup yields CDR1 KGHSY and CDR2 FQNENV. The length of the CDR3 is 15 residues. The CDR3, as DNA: TGTGCCAGCAGCCAACAGGGGTTGAGTAATTCACCCCTCCACTTT. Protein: CASSQQGLSNSPLHF.

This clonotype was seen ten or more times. CDR3 sequence: CASSLSGGPSGELFF. CDR3 nucleotides: TGCGCCAGCAGCTTGTCGGGAGGGCCTTCCGGGGAGCTGTTTTTT. This chain connects TRBV5-1 to TRBJ2-2; 8 nucleotides agree with TRBD2. Germline CDR1 SGHRS, CDR2 YFSETQ. The CDR3 runs 15 residues. V dropped 1 base and J dropped 6; count of bases not matched to a gene: 5.

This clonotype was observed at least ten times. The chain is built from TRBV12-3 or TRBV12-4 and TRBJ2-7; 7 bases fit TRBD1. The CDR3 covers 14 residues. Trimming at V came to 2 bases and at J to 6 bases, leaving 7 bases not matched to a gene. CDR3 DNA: TGTGCCAGCAGTTTAACAGGGGCTCTTTCCGAGCAGTACTTC. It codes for CASSLTGALSEQYF.

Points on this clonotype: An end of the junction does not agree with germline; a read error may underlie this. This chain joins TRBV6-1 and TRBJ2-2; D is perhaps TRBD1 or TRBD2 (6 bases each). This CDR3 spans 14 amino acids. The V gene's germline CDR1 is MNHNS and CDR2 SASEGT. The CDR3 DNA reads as TGTGCCAGCAACCGGGGGCCATTCACCGGGGTGCTGTTTTTT. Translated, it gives CASNRGPFTGVLFF.

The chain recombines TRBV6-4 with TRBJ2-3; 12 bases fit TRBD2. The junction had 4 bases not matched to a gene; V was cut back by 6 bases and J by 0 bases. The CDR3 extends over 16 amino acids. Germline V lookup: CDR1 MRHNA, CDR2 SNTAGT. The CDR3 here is CASSRTSGESTDTQYF. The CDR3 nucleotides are TGTGCCAGCAGCCGGACTAGCGGGGAAAGCACAGATACGCAGTATTTT.

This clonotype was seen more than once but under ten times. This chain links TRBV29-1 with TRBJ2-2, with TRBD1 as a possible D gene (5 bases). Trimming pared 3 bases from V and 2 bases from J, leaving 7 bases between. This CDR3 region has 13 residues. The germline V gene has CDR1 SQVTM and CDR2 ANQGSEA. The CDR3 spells CSVDRANTGELFF. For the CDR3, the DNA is TGCAGCGTTGACAGGGCTAACACCGGGGAGCTGTTTTTT.

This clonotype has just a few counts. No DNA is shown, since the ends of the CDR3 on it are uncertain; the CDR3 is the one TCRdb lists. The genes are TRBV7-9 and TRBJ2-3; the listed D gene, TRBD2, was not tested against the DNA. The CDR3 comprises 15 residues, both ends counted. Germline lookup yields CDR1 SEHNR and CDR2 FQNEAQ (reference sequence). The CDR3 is CASSFRGREANTQYF.

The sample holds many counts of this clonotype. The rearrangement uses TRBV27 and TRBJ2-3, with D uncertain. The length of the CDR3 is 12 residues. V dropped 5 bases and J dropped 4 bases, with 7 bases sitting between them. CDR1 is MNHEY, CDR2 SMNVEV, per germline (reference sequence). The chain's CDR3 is CASSTLADTQYF. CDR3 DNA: TGTGCCAGCAGTACGCTAGCAGATACGCAGTATTTT.

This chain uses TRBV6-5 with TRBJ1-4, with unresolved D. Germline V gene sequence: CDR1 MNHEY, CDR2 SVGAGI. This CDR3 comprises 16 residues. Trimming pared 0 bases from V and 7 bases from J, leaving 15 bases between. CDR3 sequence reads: CASSYSIDGSGEKLFF. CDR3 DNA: TGTGCCAGCAGTTACTCGATTGACGGTAGCGGTGAAAAACTGTTTTTT.

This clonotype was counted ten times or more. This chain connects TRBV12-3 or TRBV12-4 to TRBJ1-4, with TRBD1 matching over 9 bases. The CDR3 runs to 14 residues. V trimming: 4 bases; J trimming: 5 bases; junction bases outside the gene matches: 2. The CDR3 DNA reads TGTGCCAGCAGTTACGGGACAGGGAATGAAAAACTGTTTTTT. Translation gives CASSYGTGNEKLFF.

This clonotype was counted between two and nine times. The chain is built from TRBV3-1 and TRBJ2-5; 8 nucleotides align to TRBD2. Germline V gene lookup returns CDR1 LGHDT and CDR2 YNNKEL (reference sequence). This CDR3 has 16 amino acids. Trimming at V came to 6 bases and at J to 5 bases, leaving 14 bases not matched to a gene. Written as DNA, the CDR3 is TGTGCCAGCAGTCCAAGAGCCGGGGGGGCGACCGAGACCCAGTACTTC. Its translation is CASSPRAGGATETQYF.

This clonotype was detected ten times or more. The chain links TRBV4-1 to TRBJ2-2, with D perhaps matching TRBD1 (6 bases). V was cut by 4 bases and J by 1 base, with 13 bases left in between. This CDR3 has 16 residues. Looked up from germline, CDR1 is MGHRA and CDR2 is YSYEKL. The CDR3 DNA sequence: TGCGCCAGCAGCCTCGCTCTCAGGGGGAACACCGGGGAGCTGTTTTTT. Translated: CASSLALRGNTGELFF.